Sequencing of this T cell receptor beta chain was carried out in a study of T cell responses to AZD1222 COVID-19 vaccine. Notes on the study in general: Seropositivity was recorded at baseline in only 6 or 7 AZD1222 recipients. The donor cohort was predominantly white British with a female majority, and clonal diversity may have been underestimated. Spike-specific TCR depth and breadth grew after two AZD1222 doses.

About this clone: Its antigen is as yet unknown.

This CDR3 region has 16 residues. Germline V lookup: CDR1 SGHTA, CDR2 FQGNSA. V was shortened by 5 bases and J by 1 base, with 18 bases between the two germline ends. Produced via immunoSEQ multiplex PCR; TCRdb's table is partial and in-frame only. The sample records about 150,000 clones, just under 95% being singletons. The input for sequencing was peripheral blood, taken on day 0 of AZD1222 vaccination. The V gene is TRBV7-2, the J gene TRBJ2-7; perhaps D is TRBD1 or TRBD2 (5 bases each). The clonotype was recovered from an adult in good health. CDR3 amino acids: CASSPSAGRLSYEQYF. The CDR3 DNA reads as TGTGCCAGCAGCCCTTCAGCAGGGAGACTGTCCTACGAGCAGTACTTC.